Below are 16 T cell receptor beta chains sequenced from a single sample in a study of T cell clones after liver transplantation. TCRdb's table, derived via immunoSEQ multiplex PCR, lists solely in-frame clones and lacks some. Among over 100,000 clones listed, about 81% were seen once. The source material was CD4+ T cells from blood, sampled before liver transplant. These receptors came from a human donor who received a liver transplant.

This rearrangement joins TRBV9 to TRBJ2-3; no clear D gene. This CDR3 is 13 amino acids long. The germline gives CDR1 SGDLS, CDR2 YYNGEE. Trimming shortened V by 4 bases and J by 5 bases, and 11 bases separated the two germline ends. CDR3: CASSSLRRDTQYF. CDR3 bases: TGTGCCAGCAGCTCCCTGAGAAGAGATACGCAGTATTTT.

J is TRBJ1-5 and V is TRBV19, with 7 bases fitting TRBD1. V was pared by 5 bases and J by 0 bases, with 16 bases of the junction left unmatched. CDR3 length: 19 residues. Per germline, CDR1 LNHDA and CDR2 SQIVND (reference sequence). The CDR3 loop is CASSLRHRGINPSNQPQHF. The DNA of the CDR3 is TGTGCCAGTAGTTTAAGGCACAGGGGAATTAACCCTAGCAATCAGCCCCAGCATTTT.

V is TRBV19 and J is TRBJ2-1, with TRBD1 matching 8 bases. The CDR3 spans 15 residues. The germline gives CDR1 LNHDA, CDR2 SQIVND (reference sequence). Germline trimming cut 5 bases from V and 8 bases from J; bases unmatched to any gene: 11. The CDR3 region has the DNA TGTGCCAGTAGTGAAGGGACAGGCCCATTGGATGAGCAGTTCTTC. This encodes CASSEGTGPLDEQFF.

This chain connects TRBV9 to TRBJ2-2; TRBD1 agrees at 9 bases. The junction had 10 bases not matched to a gene; V was cut back by 4 bases and J by 6 bases. Germline-derived CDR1 and CDR2 are SGDLS and YYNGEE. This CDR3 has 16 residues. CDR3 sequence: CASSIRGQGGSGELFF. The CDR3 coding sequence is TGTGCCAGCAGCATCCGGGGACAGGGTGGATCCGGGGAGCTGTTTTTT.

The V gene is TRBV28, the J gene TRBJ1-5; D gene ambiguous. V shed 7 bases and J shed 9 bases, with 22 bases lying between them. CDR1 is MDHEN, CDR2 SYDVKM, per germline. This CDR3 is built from 15 residues. The CDR3 nucleotides are TGTGCCAGCACCCAACCTTTTGAGGGCGCCGGGCCCCAGCATTTT. Translation gives CASTQPFEGAGPQHF.

The chain has TRBV28 and TRBJ1-5; D is perhaps TRBD1 (5 bases). This CDR3 region has 15 residues. Germline V gene data show CDR1 as MDHEN and CDR2 as SYDVKM. V shed 2 bases and J shed 3 bases, with 11 bases lying between them. The DNA of the CDR3 is TGTGCCAGCAGTTTACCTGGGGGGTTCAATCAGCCCCAGCATTTT. Translating it yields CASSLPGGFNQPQHF.

On this clone itself: Other DNA sequences from this sample encode an identical CDR3 as well. The chain carries TRBV11-2 and TRBJ2-5, with a possible D match to TRBD2 (5 bases). Trimming left V 1 base short and J 1 base short, with 7 bases between. CDR1 and CDR2 from the germline V gene are SGHAT and FQNNGV. The CDR3 loop spans 14 amino acids. This CDR3 is CASSLVGGQETQYF. The CDR3 DNA follows: TGTGCCAGCAGCTTAGTCGGAGGCCAAGAGACCCAGTACTTC.

V usage is TRBV6-1 and J usage is TRBJ2-7; D may be TRBD2 (6 bases). The CDR3 is 13 residues long. The germline V gene encodes CDR1 MNHNS and CDR2 SASEGT. Trimming cost V 3 bases and J 4 bases, with 10 bases left between them. The CDR3 region is CASSEGGVYEQYF. In DNA, the CDR3 is TGTGCCAGCAGTGAGGGGGGTGTTTACGAGCAGTACTTC.

The rearrangement uses TRBV7-2 and TRBJ2-1, with TRBD2 matching 8 bases. Germline assignment: CDR1 SGHTA and CDR2 FQGNSA. After removal of 3 bases from V and 8 bases from J, the junction contained 9 bases not matched to a gene. The CDR3 consists of 15 residues. The CDR3 loop is CASSLGTRGGDEQFF. Here the CDR3 DNA reads TGTGCCAGCAGCTTGGGGACTAGGGGAGGGGATGAGCAGTTCTTC.

This clone has just one count. The chain joins TRBV5-5 to TRBJ2-7; D remains ambiguous. The germline V and J ends were trimmed by 4 bases and 6 bases, with 14 bases remaining between them. The CDR3 consists of 13 residues. Germline CDR1 is SGHKS and CDR2 is YYEKEE (reference sequence). The CDR3 nucleotides read TGTGCCAGCAGCCCGCAGCCCTTAGGCGAGCAGTACTTC. This gives the protein CASSPQPLGEQYF.

V is TRBV19 and J is TRBJ1-4; maybe TRBD1 (5 bases). The ends were cut back, 2 bases at V and 0 bases at J, with 7 bases in the middle. The CDR3 runs to 15 residues. The germline V gene has CDR1 LNHDA and CDR2 SQIVND (reference sequence). The CDR3 spells CASSIMGATNEKLFF. CDR3 bases: TGTGCCAGTAGTATAATGGGGGCAACTAATGAAAAACTGTTTTTT.

J is TRBJ2-1 and V is TRBV30; 7 nucleotides agree with TRBD2. The V segment lost 4 bases and the J segment 4 bases; nucleotides outside the gene matches: 7. This CDR3 spans 14 amino acids. Per the germline V gene, CDR1 is GTSNPN and CDR2 is SVGIG (reference sequence). The CDR3 sequence: CAWTPGTTYNEQFF. In DNA form, the CDR3 reads TGTGCCTGGACCCCCGGGACTACTTACAATGAGCAGTTCTTC.

This clone was detected only a few times. The rearrangement uses TRBV6-6 and TRBJ1-5; 9 nucleotides line up with TRBD1. The germline V gene has CDR1 MNHNY and CDR2 SVGAGI (reference sequence). The CDR3 extends over 14 amino acids. V lost 6 bases and J lost 7; bases outside the gene matches: 7. The CDR3 region has the DNA TGTGCCAGCAGGCCTACAGGGGGCGAACAGCCCCAGCATTTT. Translating gives CASRPTGGEQPQHF.

The chain combines TRBV25-1 with TRBJ1-3, with D possibly being TRBD1 (5 bases). CDR1 is MGHDK and CDR2 is SYGVNS in the germline V gene. This CDR3 has 17 residues. V dropped 2 bases and J dropped 0 bases, with 14 bases sitting between them. CDR3 nucleotide sequence: TGTGCCAGCAGTGAAACACAGGTTACGCGCTCTGGAAACACCATATATTTT. Encoded protein: CASSETQVTRSGNTIYF. The full variable domain, in which reference TRBV25-1 and TRBJ1-3 provide the parts outside the CDR3, is EADIYQTPRYLVIGTGKKITLECSQTMGHDKMYWYQQDPGMELHLIHYSYGVNSTEKGDLSSESTVSRIRTEHFPLTLESARPSHTSQYLCASSETQVTRSGNTIYFGEGSWLTVV.

The chain uses TRBV29-1 and TRBJ1-1; D is undetermined. Germline V gives CDR1 SQVTM, CDR2 ANQGSEA. The CDR3 has 12 amino acids. Trimming left V 8 bases short and J 1 base short, with 11 bases between. The CDR3 spells CSHTWGNTEAFF. The CDR3 DNA reads as TGCAGCCATACGTGGGGGAACACTGAAGCTTTCTTT.

The rearrangement links TRBV7-2 to TRBJ2-1; the match to TRBD1 covers 9 bases. Trimming removed 5 bases from V and 6 bases from J; junction bases left unmatched: 11. Germline V gene data show CDR1 as SGHTA and CDR2 as FQGNSA. The CDR3 runs to 16 residues. The CDR3 DNA is TGTGCCAGCAGCACCGTACCCACAGGGGGCTTCAATGAGCAGTTCTTC. This encodes CASSTVPTGGFNEQFF.